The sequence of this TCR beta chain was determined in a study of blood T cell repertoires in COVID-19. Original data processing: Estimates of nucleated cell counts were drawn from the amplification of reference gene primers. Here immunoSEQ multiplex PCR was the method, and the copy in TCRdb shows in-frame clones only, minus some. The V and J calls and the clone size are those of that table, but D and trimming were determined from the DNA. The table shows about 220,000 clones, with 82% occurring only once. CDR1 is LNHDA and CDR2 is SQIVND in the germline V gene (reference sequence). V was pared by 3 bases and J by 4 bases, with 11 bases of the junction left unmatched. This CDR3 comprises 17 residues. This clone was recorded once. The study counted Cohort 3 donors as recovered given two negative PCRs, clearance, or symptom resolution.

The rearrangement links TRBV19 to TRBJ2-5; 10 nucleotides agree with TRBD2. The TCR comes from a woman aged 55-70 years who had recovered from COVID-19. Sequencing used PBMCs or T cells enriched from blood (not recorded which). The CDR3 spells CASSIGSGGAPVETQYF. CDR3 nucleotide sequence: TGTGCCAGTAGTATTGGAAGCGGGGGGGCCCCGGTAGAGACCCAGTACTTC.